The rows below give T cell receptor beta chains drawn from one sample of a study of patients and donors after allogeneic stem cell transplantation. One entry per CDR3 protein, called by TCRdb with MiXCR from the RT-PCR reads. The table has around 200,000 distinct CDR3 sequences, about 37% seen once. Sequenced input: blood, either unsorted or a sorted T cell fraction (not recorded which). The receptors originated from a human donor who was either an allogeneic HSCT recipient or a stem cell or donor lymphocyte infusion donor (not recorded which). It is not recorded whose cells these are; they may come from a transplant donor. The CDR3 runs from the conserved cysteine through the conserved F or W. A D gene is named only where the DNA matches it firmly. Where a row states a size, it is once, few, many or the class of an expanded clone; other rows omit it.

NA	TRBV10-3	TRBJ1-1	TRBD1	TGTGCCATCAGCATGCACGGGACAGTGAACACTGAAGCTTTCTTT	CAISMHGTVNTEAFF
NA	TRBV20-1	TRBJ1-6	TRBD1	TGCAGTGCTGTCGTACAGGGGGCGAATTCACCCCTCCACTTT	CSAVVQGANSPLHF
few	TRBV6-1	TRBJ2-7	TRBD1	TGTGCCAGCAGAACCGGACAGGTCGTTTCCTACGAGCAGTACTTC	CASRTGQVVSYEQYF
many	TRBV5-1	TRBJ1-2	TRBD1	TGCGCCAGCAGCCCGGGACAGCTTAATGGCTACACCTTC	CASSPGQLNGYTF
NA	TRBV5-1	TRBJ2-2	NA	TGCGCCAGCAAGGAGTCGAACACCGGGGAGCTGTTTTTT	CASKESNTGELFF
NA	TRBV7-2	TRBJ1-5	NA	TGTGCCAGCAGCTTAATGTCGGGGGTTACTCAGCCCCAGCATTTT	CASSLMSGVTQPQHF
once	TRBV12-3/TRBV12-4	TRBJ1-5	NA	TGTGCCAGCAGCCTCACCGGGACCTATCAGCCCCAGCATTTT	CASSLTGTYQPQHF
NA	TRBV11-2	TRBJ1-1	NA	TGTGCCAGCAGCCCGACACGCCTTGGCACTGAAGCTTTCTTT	CASSPTRLGTEAFF
NA	TRBV24-1	TRBJ2-1	TRBD2	TGTGCCACCAGTGATTTGAGGACTAGCGGGGGGCTCTGGTTCTTC	CATSDLRTSGGLWFF
NA	TRBV7-8	TRBJ1-3	NA	TGTGCCAGCAGCTTAGTAGGCAGCTCTGGAAACACCATATATTTT	CASSLVGSSGNTIYF
NA	TRBV11-1	TRBJ2-2	NA	TGTGCCAGCAGCCTTCAGATCGGGGAGCTGTTTTTT	CASSLQIGELFF
NA	TRBV14	TRBJ1-1	NA	TGTGCCACCGGACAGTACATGAACACTGAAGCTTTCTTT	CATGQYMNTEAFF
NA	TRBV29-1	TRBJ2-5	NA	TGCAGCACTTCCAATGCAGGGGTAGAGACCCAGTACTTC	CSTSNAGVETQYF
few	TRBV7-9	TRBJ1-5	TRBD1	TGTGCCAGCAGCTCGACAGGGGTGGATCAGCCCCAGCATTTT	CASSSTGVDQPQHF
NA	TRBV5-1	TRBJ2-1	TRBD1	TGCGCCAGCGGCCGGACAGGGGCGGGTTACAATGAGCAGTTCTTC	CASGRTGAGYNEQFF
NA	TRBV4-1	TRBJ1-1	TRBD1	TGCGCCAGCAGCTCTCAGACAGGGCCCATGAACACTGAAGCTTTCTTT	CASSSQTGPMNTEAFF
NA	TRBV2	TRBJ1-6	TRBD1	TGTGCCAGCAGTGAGTGGGACAGTAATTCACCCCTCCACTTT	CASSEWDSNSPLHF
NA	TRBV10-3	TRBJ1-2	NA	TGTGCCATCAGTGAGCCGGACACTAACTATGGCTACACCTTC	CAISEPDTNYGYTF
NA	TRBV5-1	TRBJ1-2	TRBD1	TGCGCCAGCAGCTTGGACGGGACAGTCTATGGCTACACCTTC	CASSLDGTVYGYTF
NA	TRBV25-1	TRBJ1-1	TRBD1	TGTGCCAGCAGTGATCGGGACAGAATAAGCACTGAAGCTTTCTTT	CASSDRDRISTEAFF
NA	TRBV15	TRBJ2-2	TRBD2	TGTGCCACCAGCAGAAAAGGACTAGCGGGGACCGGGGAGCTGTTTTTT	CATSRKGLAGTGELFF
NA	TRBV5-1	TRBJ2-1	NA	TGCGCCAGCAGCTCCCCGGGACTTTACAATGAGCAGTTCTTC	CASSSPGLYNEQFF
few	TRBV25-1	TRBJ1-4	NA	TGTGCCAGCGAGCGGGGGGCTAATGAAAAACTGTTTTTT	CASERGANEKLFF
NA	TRBV28	TRBJ1-2	NA	TGTGCCAGCAGTGAACTCTATGGCTACACCTTC	CASSELYGYTF
NA	TRBV5-1	TRBJ1-3	NA	TGCGCCAGCAGCCCCGGTGCCCCCTGGGACACCATATATTTT	CASSPGAPWDTIYF
NA	TRBV10-3	TRBJ1-1	NA	TGTGCCATCAGTGAGTCTTCGGCAGGGGCATACCTTGAAGCTTTCTTT	CAISESSAGAYLEAFF
NA	TRBV6-1	TRBJ1-1	NA	TGTGCCAGCAGTGCGACCGGAAGAGGGCCCACTGAAGCTTTCTTT	CASSATGRGPTEAFF
NA	TRBV7-7	TRBJ2-5	TRBD2	TGTGCCAGCAGCTTAAGCTTGGCGGGGGGCCGGGAGACCCAGTACTTC	CASSLSLAGGRETQYF
few	TRBV9	TRBJ1-1	TRBD1	TGTGCCAGCAGCCCCTACAGGGGGATGGACACTGAAGCTTTCTTT	CASSPYRGMDTEAFF
few	TRBV4-3	TRBJ1-6	NA	TGCGCCAGCAGCAGCTGGGGAGGGGGATATAATTCACCCCTCCACTTT	CASSSWGGGYNSPLHF
NA	TRBV3-1	TRBJ2-2	NA	TGTGCCAGCAGCCAAGGGCCGGGCACCGGGGAGCTGTTTTTT	CASSQGPGTGELFF
NA	TRBV4-1	TRBJ2-7	NA	TGCGCCAGCAGCCAAGGAGGGTTCCCCTACGAGCAGTACTTC	CASSQGGFPYEQYF
NA	TRBV20-1	TRBJ2-1	NA	TGCAGTGCTAGTGAAGGGGATGATGAGCAGTTCTTC	CSASEGDDEQFF
many	TRBV25-1	TRBJ1-1	NA	TGTGCCAGCAGTGAATGGACCACTGAAGCTTTCTTT	CASSEWTTEAFF
NA	TRBV4-1	TRBJ1-2	TRBD1	TGCGCCAGCAGCCGGGACAGATCTGGCTACACCTTC	CASSRDRSGYTF
NA	TRBV3-1	TRBJ1-2	NA	TGTGCCAGCAGCCAAGCGGGTTTCTGGGGCTACACCTTC	CASSQAGFWGYTF
NA	TRBV11-2	TRBJ2-2	NA	TGTGCCAGCAGCTTAGGTGTGCGGTACAACACCGGGGAGCTGTTTTTT	CASSLGVRYNTGELFF
few	TRBV7-2	TRBJ1-2	NA	TGTGCCAGCAGCTTAGGAGAAGAGTCCTATGGCTACACCTTC	CASSLGEESYGYTF
NA	TRBV10-3	TRBJ2-3	TRBD1	TGTGCCATCAGTGAAGGGCGGTTGTCAGGGGGTTCTGGTACGCAGTATTTT	CAISEGRLSGGSGTQYF
NA	TRBV20-1	TRBJ2-7	TRBD1	TGCAGTGCTAGCTCACAGGGGGCTTATAGGGAGCAGTACTTC	CSASSQGAYREQYF
NA	TRBV5-1	TRBJ2-2	NA	TGCGCCAGCAGCTGGGTCCGGGCCCCGACCGGGGAGCTGTTTTTT	CASSWVRAPTGELFF
NA	TRBV15	TRBJ1-2	NA	TGTGCCACCAGCAGAGGAGCAGGGGAGAGTGGCTACACCTTC	CATSRGAGESGYTF
few	TRBV7-2	TRBJ1-2	NA	TGTGCCAGCAGCTTAGTGGGGGTCGAGGGCTATGGCTACACCTTC	CASSLVGVEGYGYTF
few	TRBV9	TRBJ1-1	NA	TGTGCCAGCAGCCGCGACCCGAGCCCCACTGAAGCTTTCTTT	CASSRDPSPTEAFF
few	TRBV12-3/TRBV12-4	TRBJ1-3	NA	TGTGCCAGCAGTTTGCAGGGAGCCGGAAACACCATATATTTT	CASSLQGAGNTIYF
NA	TRBV3-1	TRBJ1-5	NA	TGTGCCAGCAGCCAAGGGGGGCAAGGACAGCCCCAGCATTTT	CASSQGGQGQPQHF
few	TRBV6-1	TRBJ1-1	TRBD1	TGTGCCAGCAGTGAAATACGGGACAGGGGCCCCACTGAAGCTTTCTTT	CASSEIRDRGPTEAFF
NA	TRBV7-3	TRBJ1-1	NA	TGTGCCAGCAGCCTTGGAGGGGACGTTGAAGCTTTCTTT	CASSLGGDVEAFF
NA	TRBV10-3	TRBJ2-2	NA	TGTGCCATCCGTCGGACGGAGAACACCGGGGAGCTGTTTTTT	CAIRRTENTGELFF